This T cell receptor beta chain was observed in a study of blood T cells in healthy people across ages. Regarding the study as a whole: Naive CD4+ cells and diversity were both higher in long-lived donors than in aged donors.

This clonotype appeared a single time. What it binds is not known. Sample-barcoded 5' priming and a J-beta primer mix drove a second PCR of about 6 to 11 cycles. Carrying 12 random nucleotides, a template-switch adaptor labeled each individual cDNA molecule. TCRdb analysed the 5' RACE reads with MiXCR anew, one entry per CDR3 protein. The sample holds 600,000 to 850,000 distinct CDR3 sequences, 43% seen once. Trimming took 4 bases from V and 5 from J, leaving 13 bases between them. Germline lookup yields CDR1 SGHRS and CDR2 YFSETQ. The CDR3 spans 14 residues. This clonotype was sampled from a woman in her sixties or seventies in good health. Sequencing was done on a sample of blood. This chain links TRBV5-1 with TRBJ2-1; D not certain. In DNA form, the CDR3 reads TGCGCCAGCAGCGGGAACGTACTTGACAATGAGCAGTTCTTC. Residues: CASSGNVLDNEQFF.